This T cell receptor beta chain was sequenced during a study of blood T cell repertoires in COVID-19. In the study overall: Samples representing acute and convalescent COVID-19 were sourced from the United States, Italy and Spain.

Original methodology: Nucleated cell number was recorded as an estimate derived from reference gene primer amplification. The data were produced by immunoSEQ multiplex PCR, yet TCRdb's version contains in-frame clones alone and is incomplete. From that table come the V and J calls and clone size; the DNA was used to work out D and trimming. The table shows 150,000 to 250,000 clones, with approximately 82% occurring only once. Germline CDR1 and CDR2: MDHEN and SYDVKM. Trimming pared 5 bases from V and 7 bases from J, leaving 18 bases between. This CDR3 has 14 amino acids. Sequenced: peripheral blood. The V call is TRBV28, the J call TRBJ2-7; a possible D gene is TRBD2 (7 bases). This TCR was recovered from a human donor with acute or convalescent COVID-19. The donor label of this sample is uncertain. The chain's CDR3 is CASSTGSGGKEQYF. The CDR3 DNA is TGTGCCAGCAGTACAGGGTCGGGGGGTAAAGAGCAGTACTTC. Full variable domain (rest looked up from reference TRBV28 and TRBJ2-7): DVKVTQSSRYLVKRTGEKVFLECVQDMDHENMFWYRQDPGLGLRLIYFSYDVKMKEKGDIPEGYSVSREKKERFSLILESASTNQTSMYLCASSTGSGGKEQYFGPGTRLTVT.